This T cell receptor (beta chain) derives from a study of pediatric ulcerative colitis. General study findings and limits: No controls had the two rectal clonotypes shared by ulcerative colitis patients.

As for this clone: Antigen: not known.

Profiled with immunoSEQ multiplex PCR; TCRdb holds only in-frame clones, not every one. The sample has roughly 45,000 clones; around 78% are singletons. During colonoscopy, one to two rectal pinch biopsies were collected. CDR1 is MDHEN and CDR2 is SYDVKM in the germline V gene. The V gene lost 4 bases and the J gene lost 8 bases, with 11 bases spanning the gap. This CDR3 contains 13 residues. The gene calls are TRBV28 and TRBJ2-2, with D unclear. This TCR came from a girl aged 10 to 17 with moderate ulcerative colitis. The source material was gut tissue. CDR3 residues: CASSSWCAGELFF. For the CDR3, the DNA is TGTGCCAGCAGTTCTTGGTGCGCGGGGGAGCTGTTTTTT.